This T cell receptor (beta chain) was obtained from a study of identifying expanded T cells in peripheral blood. Sequencing was performed with immunoSEQ multiplex PCR; in TCRdb, only in-frame clones are kept and a portion is missing. The table records 50,000 to 75,000 clones, about 80% of them present only once. As for this clone: What it recognizes is unknown.

No infections or other immune events were documented during collection. Study findings and constraints: Differentially abundant clones: about 1.2 between replicates, about 16 at approximately 13 days, 18 to 20 at four. Variance in clone template counts between approximately two-week samples significantly increased with total template count across all healthy donors.

The clonotype originates from a person aged 18 to 70 in good health. Sequencing input: blood.

As DNA, the CDR3 is TGCAGTGCTAGGGGCGGAGATGAGCAGTTCTTC. This translates into CSARGGDEQFF. The chain recombines TRBV20-1 with TRBJ2-1, with D hard to call. In germline, CDR1 is DFQATT, CDR2 SNEGSKA (reference sequence). The CDR3 totals 11 residues. V was pared by 3 bases and J by 8 bases, with 8 bases between.